These 12 T cell receptor beta chains originate from one sample sequenced in a study of regulatory T cells in long-lasting Graves disease. Arm-PCR of CDR3 regions and iRepertoire HTBI primers were the basis on which TCR beta libraries were built. TCRdb recomputed calls from the multiplex PCR reads with MiXCR, one row per CDR3 protein. The sample yields over 350,000 distinct CDR3 sequences, 20% seen once. Noted time point: persistent/refractory GD, antithyroid drugs over 5 years with positive TRAb. Scientists built the TCR library using RNA that was extracted from PBMCs. The sequencing used peripheral blood mononuclear cells (PBMCs), collected when the disease was refractory, from a patient treated with antithyroid drugs. The source of these receptors is a female donor with Graves disease.

This clonotype was found many times. The CDR3 DNA is TGTGCCAGCATCATCGGAGGGGCGAACAACTACGAGCAGTACTTC. Protein sequence: CASIIGGANNYEQYF. V is TRBV28 and J is TRBJ2-7, with D maybe TRBD2 (6 bases). Trimming removed 7 bases at V and 3 bases at J, with 19 bases between. Germline CDR1 is MDHEN and CDR2 is SYDVKM. The CDR3 covers 15 residues.

This clonotype was counted a single time. The J gene is TRBJ2-7, the V gene TRBV20-1, with D possibly being TRBD1 (6 bases). The CDR3 consists of 14 residues. V was pared by 5 bases and J by 3 bases, with 17 bases between. Germline CDR1 DFQATT, CDR2 SNEGSKA (reference sequence). CDR3 nucleotides: TGCAGTGCTTCTACAGGGACAAGCCTCTACGAGCAGTACTTC. Translation: CSASTGTSLYEQYF.

The J gene is TRBJ1-3, the V gene TRBV7-2; 9 nucleotides agree with TRBD1. V shed 5 bases and J 3 bases; nucleotides not matched to a gene: 5. CDR3 length equals 15 residues. Germline V gene sequence: CDR1 SGHTA, CDR2 FQGNSA. For the CDR3, the DNA is TGTGCCAGCAGCCTTACGGACAGGGGTGGAAACACCATATATTTT. It is translated as CASSLTDRGGNTIYF.

This clonotype showed up just a few times. The V call is TRBV5-1, the J call TRBJ2-7; perhaps TRBD2 as D (5 bases). CDR1 and CDR2 from the germline V gene are SGHRS and YFSETQ. V lost 2 bases and J lost 9, with 18 bases in between. This CDR3 is built from 14 residues. The CDR3 bases are TGCGCCAGCAGCTTCTCTCCGGCCGATGAGGGGCAGTACTTC. This sequence encodes CASSFSPADEGQYF.

J is TRBJ1-1 and V is TRBV29-1, with a tentative D call TRBD1 (5 bases). The CDR3 is 13 residues long. V was clipped by 6 bases and J by 4 bases, with 15 bases between them. The germline CDR1 and CDR2 sequences are SQVTM and ANQGSEA. CDR3: CSVAGNMTTEAFF. In DNA, the CDR3 is TGCAGCGTCGCAGGGAACATGACCACTGAAGCTTTCTTT.

The rearrangement joins TRBV7-2 to TRBJ2-1; either TRBD1 or TRBD2 may fit D (5 bases each). This CDR3 contains 16 residues. The germline V gene has CDR1 SGHTA and CDR2 FQGNSA. Trimming took 4 bases from V and 0 from J, leaving 13 bases between them. The CDR3 DNA reads as TGTGCCAGCAGCTCGACAGCGGCCAGCTCCTACAATGAGCAGTTCTTC. Protein sequence: CASSSTAASSYNEQFF.

This clonotype was recorded many times. The V gene is TRBV3-1, the J gene TRBJ2-6; possibly TRBD1 for D (6 bases). Germline CDR1 is LGHDT and CDR2 is YNNKEL (reference sequence). The CDR3 sequence is 16 residues long. The V end was cut by 3 bases, the J end by 0 bases, with 9 bases between. The CDR3: CASSQDSSSGANVLTF. The CDR3 nucleotides read TGTGCCAGCAGCCAGGACAGTTCCTCTGGGGCCAACGTCCTGACTTTC. Full variable domain (outside the CDR3, taken from reference TRBV3-1 and TRBJ2-6): DTAVSQTPKYLVTQMGNDKSIKCEQNLGHDTMYWYKQDSKKFLKIMFSYNNKELIINETVPNRFSPKSPDKAHLNLHINSLELGDSAVYFCASSQDSSSGANVLTFGAGSRLTVL.

Only a few counts were recorded for this clonotype. V and J are TRBV20-1 and TRBJ2-5; D remains ambiguous. The V end was cut by 6 bases, the J end by 5 bases, with 16 bases between. From germline, CDR1 is DFQATT and CDR2 SNEGSKA (reference sequence). This CDR3 is built from 13 residues. DNA of the CDR3: TGCAGTGCCGGCGAGTCTCAACGGGAGACCCAGTACTTC. Protein sequence: CSAGESQRETQYF.

This sequence joins TRBV12-3 or TRBV12-4 and TRBJ2-1; D not certain. Trimming pared 3 bases from V and 4 bases from J, leaving 16 bases between. The CDR3 is 16 residues long. The CDR3, as DNA: TGTGCCAGCAGTTTTGTCGATGAGACGAAGTACAATGAGCAGTTCTTC. It is translated as CASSFVDETKYNEQFF.

This rearrangement joins TRBV7-9 to TRBJ2-1; TRBD2 matches 7 bases. This CDR3 has 16 residues. The V segment lost 0 bases and the J segment 4 bases; nucleotides outside the gene matches: 6. Germline CDR1 SEHNR, CDR2 FQNEAQ (reference sequence). The CDR3 reads CASSLARSGKYNEQFF. CDR3 bases: TGTGCCAGCAGCTTAGCGCGGAGCGGGAAATACAATGAGCAGTTCTTC.

V gene TRBV28 combines with J gene TRBJ2-5; 7 bases fit TRBD2. This CDR3 has 14 amino acids. The V gene end was trimmed by 7 bases and the J gene end by 5 bases; junction bases not matched to a gene: 10. Per germline, CDR1 MDHEN and CDR2 SYDVKM. CDR3 nucleotides: TGTGCCAGCAACCCGGGACGGGGAGGGGAGACCCAGTACTTC. Its protein is CASNPGRGGETQYF.

This clonotype showed up many times. The chain recombines TRBV5-8 with TRBJ2-7; TRBD2 might be the D (6 bases). The CDR3 is 14 residues long. CDR1 SGHTS and CDR2 YDEGEE come from the germline V gene. The V and J ends lost 2 bases and 3 bases respectively, with 12 bases between them. Here the CDR3 reads CASSLGSGYYEQYF. In nucleotides, the CDR3 is TGTGCCAGCAGCTTAGGTAGCGGATACTACGAGCAGTACTTC.